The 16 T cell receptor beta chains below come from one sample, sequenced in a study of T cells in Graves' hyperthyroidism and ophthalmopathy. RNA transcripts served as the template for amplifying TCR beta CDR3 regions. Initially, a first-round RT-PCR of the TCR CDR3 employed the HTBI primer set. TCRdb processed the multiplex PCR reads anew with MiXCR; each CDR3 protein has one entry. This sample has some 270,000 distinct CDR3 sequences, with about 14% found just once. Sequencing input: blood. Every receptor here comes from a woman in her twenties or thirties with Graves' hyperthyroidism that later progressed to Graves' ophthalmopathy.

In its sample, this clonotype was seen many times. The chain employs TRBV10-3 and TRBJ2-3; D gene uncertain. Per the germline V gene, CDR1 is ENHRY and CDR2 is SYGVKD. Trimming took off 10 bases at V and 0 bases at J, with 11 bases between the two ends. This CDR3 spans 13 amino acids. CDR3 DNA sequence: TGTGCCACCACGCCCGGGAGCACAGATACGCAGTATTTT. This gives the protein CATTPGSTDTQYF.

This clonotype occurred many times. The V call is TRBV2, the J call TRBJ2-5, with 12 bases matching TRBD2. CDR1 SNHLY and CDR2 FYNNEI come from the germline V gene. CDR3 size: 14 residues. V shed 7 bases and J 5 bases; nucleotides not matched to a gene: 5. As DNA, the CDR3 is TGTGCCAGCACCGGACTAGCGGGGAGGGAGACCCAGTACTTC. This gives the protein CASTGLAGRETQYF.

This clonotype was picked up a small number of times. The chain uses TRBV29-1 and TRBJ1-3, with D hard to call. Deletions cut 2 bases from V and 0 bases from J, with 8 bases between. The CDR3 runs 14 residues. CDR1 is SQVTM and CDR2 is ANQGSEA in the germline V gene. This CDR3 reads CSVEPGISGNTIYF. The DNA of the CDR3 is TGCAGCGTTGAACCCGGCATCTCTGGAAACACCATATATTTT.

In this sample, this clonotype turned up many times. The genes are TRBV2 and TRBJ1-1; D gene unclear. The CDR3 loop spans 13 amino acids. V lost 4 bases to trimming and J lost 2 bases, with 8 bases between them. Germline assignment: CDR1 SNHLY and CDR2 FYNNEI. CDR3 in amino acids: CASSVSYNTEAFF. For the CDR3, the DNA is TGTGCCAGCAGTGTGAGCTATAACACTGAAGCTTTCTTT. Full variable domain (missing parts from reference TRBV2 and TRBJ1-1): EPEVTQTPSHQVTQMGQEVILRCVPISNHLYFYWYRQILGQKVEFLVSFYNNEISEKSEIFDDQFSVERPDGSNFTLKIRSTKLEDSAMYFCASSVSYNTEAFFGQGTRLTVV.

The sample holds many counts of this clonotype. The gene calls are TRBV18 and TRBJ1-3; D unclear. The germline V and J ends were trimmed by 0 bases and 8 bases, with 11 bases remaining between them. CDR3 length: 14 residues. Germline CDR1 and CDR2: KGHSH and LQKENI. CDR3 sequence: CASSPPQSLDTIYF. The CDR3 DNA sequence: TGTGCCAGCTCACCACCCCAGAGCCTGGACACCATATATTTT.

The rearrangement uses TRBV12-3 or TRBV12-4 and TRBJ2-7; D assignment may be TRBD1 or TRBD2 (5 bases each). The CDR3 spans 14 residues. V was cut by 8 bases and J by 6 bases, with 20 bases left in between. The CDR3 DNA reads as TGTGCCAGCGGTCCGGGGCAGGGTGTTCCCGAGCAGTACTTC. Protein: CASGPGQGVPEQYF.

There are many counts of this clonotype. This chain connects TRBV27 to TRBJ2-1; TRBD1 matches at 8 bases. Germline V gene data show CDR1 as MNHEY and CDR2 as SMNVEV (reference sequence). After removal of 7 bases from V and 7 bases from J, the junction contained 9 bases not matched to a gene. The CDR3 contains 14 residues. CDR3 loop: CASNPRTGRNEQFF. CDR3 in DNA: TGTGCCAGCAATCCCCGGACAGGGCGAAATGAGCAGTTCTTC.

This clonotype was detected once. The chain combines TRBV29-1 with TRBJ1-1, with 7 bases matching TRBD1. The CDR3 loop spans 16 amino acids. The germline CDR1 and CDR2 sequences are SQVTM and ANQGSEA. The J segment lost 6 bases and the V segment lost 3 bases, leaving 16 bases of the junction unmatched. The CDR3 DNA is TGCAGCGTTGAGGGGTGGGACAGTAGTAGGGCCGCTGAAGCTTTCTTT. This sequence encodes CSVEGWDSSRAAEAFF.

CDR3 in amino acids: CASSQDSGQSNEKLFF. The CDR3 coding sequence is TGCGCCAGCAGCCAAGATTCTGGACAGAGTAATGAAAAACTGTTTTTT. The rearrangement links TRBV4-1 to TRBJ1-4, with D possibly TRBD1 on 6 matching bases. Germline CDR1 is MGHRA and CDR2 is YSYEKL. V was shortened by 0 bases and J by 4 bases, with 12 bases between the two germline ends. The CDR3 has 16 amino acids.

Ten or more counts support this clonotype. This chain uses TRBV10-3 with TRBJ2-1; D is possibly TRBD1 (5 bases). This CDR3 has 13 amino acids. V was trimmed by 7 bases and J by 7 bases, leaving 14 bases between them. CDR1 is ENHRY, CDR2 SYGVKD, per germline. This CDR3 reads CAIKATQGNEQFF. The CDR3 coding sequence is TGTGCCATCAAAGCCACCCAGGGAAATGAGCAGTTCTTC.

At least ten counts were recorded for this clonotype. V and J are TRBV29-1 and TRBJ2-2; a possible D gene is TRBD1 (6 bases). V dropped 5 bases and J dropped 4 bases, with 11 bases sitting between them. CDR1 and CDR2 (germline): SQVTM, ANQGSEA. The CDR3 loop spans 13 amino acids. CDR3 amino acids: CSVLTGPTGELFF. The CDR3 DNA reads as TGCAGCGTTCTCACAGGGCCCACCGGGGAGCTGTTTTTT.

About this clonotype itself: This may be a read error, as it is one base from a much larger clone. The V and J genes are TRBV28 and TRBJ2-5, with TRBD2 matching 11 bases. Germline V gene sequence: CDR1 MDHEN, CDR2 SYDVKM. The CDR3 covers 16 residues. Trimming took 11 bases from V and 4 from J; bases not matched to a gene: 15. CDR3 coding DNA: TGTGCCCGCAACAATGATCGGCTAGCGGGAGGAGAGACCCAGTACTTC. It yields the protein CARNNDRLAGGETQYF.

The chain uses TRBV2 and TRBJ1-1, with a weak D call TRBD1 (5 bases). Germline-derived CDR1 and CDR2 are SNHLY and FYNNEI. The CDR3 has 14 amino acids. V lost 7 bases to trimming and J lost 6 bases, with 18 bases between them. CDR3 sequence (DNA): TGTGCCAGCACCCCATCGGGACTTGGGTCTGAAGCTTTCTTT. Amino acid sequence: CASTPSGLGSEAFF.

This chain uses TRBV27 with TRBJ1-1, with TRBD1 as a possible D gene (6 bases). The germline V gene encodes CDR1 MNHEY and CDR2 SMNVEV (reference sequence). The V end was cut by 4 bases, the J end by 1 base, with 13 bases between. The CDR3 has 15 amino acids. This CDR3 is CASSSRRGANTEAFF. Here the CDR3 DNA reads TGTGCCAGCAGTTCCAGGCGGGGGGCGAACACTGAAGCTTTCTTT.

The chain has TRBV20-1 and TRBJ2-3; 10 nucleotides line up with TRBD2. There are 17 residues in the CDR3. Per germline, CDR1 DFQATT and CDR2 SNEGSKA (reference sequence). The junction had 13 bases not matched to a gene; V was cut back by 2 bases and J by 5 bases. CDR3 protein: CSARPRLRLAGEDTQYF. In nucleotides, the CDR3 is TGCAGTGCTAGACCGCGGCTGCGGCTAGCGGGAGAAGATACGCAGTATTTT.

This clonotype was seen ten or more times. The CDR3 reads CASSGDRAAEQYF. The CDR3 DNA sequence: TGTGCCAGCAGTGGGGACAGGGCAGCAGAGCAGTACTTC. The chain uses TRBV2 and TRBJ2-7; 9 bases agree with TRBD1. This CDR3 spans 13 amino acids. After removal of 4 bases from V and 7 bases from J, the junction contained 5 bases not matched to a gene. Germline CDR1 reads SNHLY; CDR2 reads FYNNEI.